This T cell receptor beta chain is drawn from a study of Ad26.COV2.S vaccination and SARS-CoV-2 variants. Germline V gives CDR1 SGHRS, CDR2 YFSETQ. The CDR3 sequence is 16 residues long. J was trimmed by 2 bases and V by 0 bases; bases with no gene match: 2. The table came from immunoSEQ multiplex PCR; TCRdb's copy has only in-frame clones and leaves some out. The sample gives around 400,000 clones, about nine tenths of which show up once; more than 9% is in the top ten. Treatment indicated: 15 to 20 received Ad26.COV2.S at low or high dose, single or two shots; about 5 received placebo; per-sample allocation not given. The study sampled participants on day 63 after the first vaccine or placebo injection. An Ad26 vector expressing Wuhan-strain SARS-CoV-2 spike served as the vaccine. Remarks on this clone: Its antigen is still unknown.

Overall study results and limits: Once vaccination had occurred, spike-specific CD8+ and CD4+ T cell responses reportedly showed substantial breadth.

This chain uses TRBV5-1 with TRBJ2-7; 13 nucleotides match TRBD2. This clonotype was sampled from a person between 18 and 60 years old who received the Ad26.COV2.S COVID-19 vaccine or a placebo. The specimen comprised peripheral blood, sampled in a trial of Ad26.COV2.S vaccine versus placebo. The CDR3 spells CASSLGTSGRTYEQYF. The CDR3 DNA is TGCGCCAGCAGCTTGGGGACTAGCGGGAGAACCTACGAGCAGTACTTC.